One and the same sample provided the 7 T cell receptor beta chains below, sequenced in a study of Tregs in tolerant kidney transplant recipients. TCRdb's copy holds only in-frame clones and misses some; the assay was immunoSEQ multiplex PCR. The listing contains 48,000 or so clones. The source material was CD4+ T cells from blood, sampled before the transplant. The receptors were sampled from a human donor who received a combined kidney and bone marrow transplant.

As for this clone: The read gets to within 3 residues of the CDR3 end, and the germline J gene fills in the rest. The V call is TRBV30, the J call TRBJ1-2; D perhaps matches TRBD1 (6 bases). CDR3 length: 14 amino acids. Germline V gives CDR1 GTSNPN, CDR2 SVGIG (reference sequence). The covered CDR3 bases are TGTGCCTGGAGGGATGGACAGTCCGTTGGAGGC. Its translation is CAWRDGQSVGG. The whole CDR3 is CAWRDGQSVGGYTF. Complete variable domain (other parts from reference TRBV30 and TRBJ1-2): SQTIHQWPATLVQPVGSPLSLECTVEGTSNPNLYWYRQAAGRGLQLLFYSVGIGQISSEVPQNLSASRPQDRQFILSSKKLLLSDSGFYLCAWRDGQSVGGYTFGSGTRLTVV.

On this clone: The read ends 3 residues early relative to the CDR3; the germline J gene fills the gap. The chain links TRBV30 to TRBJ1-2, with TRBD1 as a possible D gene (6 bases). From germline, CDR1 is GTSNPN and CDR2 SVGIG (reference sequence). The length of the CDR3 is 12 residues. CDR3 DNA (partial): TGTGCCTGGAGTGCCAGGGGCAGGGGC. It is translated as CAWSARGRG. The CDR3, in full, reads CAWSARGRGYTF.

As to this clone: The CDR3 end lies 3 residues beyond the end of the read and is filled in from the germline J gene. The chain uses TRBV6-1 and TRBJ2-7, with 11 bases identical to TRBD2. The CDR3 is 14 amino acids. Germline assignment: CDR1 MNHNS and CDR2 SASEGT. Unmatched junction bases numbered 4, after V lost 3 bases and J lost 6 bases. CDR3 loop: CASSDPGLAAEQYF. The part of the CDR3 DNA that was read is TGTGCCAGCAGTGACCCGGGACTAGCGGCCGAG.

Comment on this clone: The sequence runs out 3 residues before the end of the CDR3; the remainder is reconstructed from the germline J gene. This chain links TRBV20-1 with TRBJ2-7, with TRBD2 matching over 12 bases. Germline V gives CDR1 DFQATT, CDR2 SNEGSKA (reference sequence). CDR3 length: 16 amino acids. V was pared by 2 bases and J by 1 base, with 6 bases of the junction left unmatched. CDR3 loop: CSARPLAGGPSYEQYF. The DNA read from the CDR3 is TGCAGTGCTAGACCTCTAGCGGGAGGGCCGTCCTACGAG.

In the case of this clone: The read terminates 3 residues before the CDR3 end, so the remaining end is supplied by the germline J gene. The J gene is TRBJ2-5, the V gene TRBV30, with D possibly being TRBD2 (5 bases). The CDR3 is 11 amino acids. V was trimmed by 3 bases and J by 5 bases, leaving 7 bases between them. The germline CDR1 and CDR2 sequences are GTSNPN and SVGIG (reference sequence). This CDR3 reads CAWRDWETQYF. CDR3 DNA, as far as it was read: TGTGCCTGGAGGGACTGGGAGACC.

In regard to this clone: Coverage ceases 3 residues before the CDR3 finishes, and the germline J gene fills in the end. The rearrangement links TRBV18 to TRBJ2-1, with 13 bases that match TRBD2. Per germline, CDR1 KGHSH and CDR2 LQKENI. This CDR3 comprises 16 residues. V lost 0 bases to trimming and J lost 4 bases; unmatched junction nucleotides: 0. CDR3 protein: CASSPPLAGGYNEQFF. The DNA read from the CDR3 is TGTGCCAGCTCACCACCACTAGCGGGAGGGTACAATGAG.

As concerns this clone: The read stops 3 residues short of the end of the CDR3; the missing end is completed from the germline J gene. The chain uses TRBV11-3 and TRBJ2-5; 9 bases are shared with TRBD1. This CDR3 spans 13 amino acids. Germline values: CDR1 SGHNT, CDR2 YENEEA. J gave up 5 bases and V 6 bases, and 4 bases lay outside the gene matches. The chain's CDR3 is CASSPGTGETQYF. CDR3 DNA (partial): TGTGCCAGCAGTCCTGGGACAGGGGAGACC.